One and the same sample provided the 14 T cell receptor beta chains below, sequenced in a study of yellow fever vaccine responses in identical twins. TCRdb re-analysed the RT-PCR reads in MiXCR, keeping a single row per CDR3 protein. The sample lists under 4,500 distinct CDR3 sequences, nearly 90% occurring once. The starting material was T cells from blood (PBMCs), unsorted or a sorted subset (not recorded which), obtained before or after yellow fever vaccination (not recorded which). The receptors come from a woman between 18 and 29 years old who received the yellow fever vaccine.

The chain combines TRBV19 with TRBJ2-1; D might be TRBD2 (6 bases). V dropped 2 bases and J dropped 0 bases, with 8 bases sitting between them. The CDR3 has 15 amino acids. The germline V gene encodes CDR1 LNHDA and CDR2 SQIVND (reference sequence). The CDR3 loop is CASSIRRDSYNEQFF. Written as DNA, the CDR3 is TGTGCCAGTAGTATAAGGAGGGACTCCTACAATGAGCAGTTCTTC.

The genes are TRBV7-6 and TRBJ1-4; no reliable D call. The V gene's germline CDR1 is SGHVS and CDR2 FNYEAQ. With 3 bases removed from V and 6 bases from J, the gap between germline ends came to 5 bases. The CDR3 is made up of 12 amino acids. CDR3 in DNA: TGTGCCAGCAGCTTTCGGGATGAAAAACTGTTTTTT. This translates into CASSFRDEKLFF.

The rearrangement links TRBV13 to TRBJ2-7, with 8 bases that match TRBD1. In germline, CDR1 is PRHDT, CDR2 FYEKMQ (reference sequence). CDR3 length: 15 amino acids. V was clipped by 4 bases and J by 0 bases; unmatched bases: 5. The CDR3, as DNA: TGTGCCAGCAGCTCTTGGGACAGGTCCTCCTACGAGCAGTACTTC. Translated: CASSSWDRSSYEQYF.

The rearrangement uses TRBV4-2 and TRBJ2-5; perhaps TRBD1 as D (6 bases). V shed 4 bases and J shed 3 bases, with 21 bases lying between them. CDR3 size: 17 residues. Germline CDR1 LGHNA, CDR2 YNFKEQ. CDR3 in DNA: TGTGCCAGCAGCCCCACCTCCTCGGGACATACGAAAGAGACCCAGTACTTC. Encoded protein: CASSPTSSGHTKETQYF.

This chain connects TRBV13 to TRBJ2-7; 10 positions match TRBD1. Germline assignment: CDR1 PRHDT and CDR2 FYEKMQ (reference sequence). V dropped 5 bases and J dropped 8; count of bases not matched to a gene: 9. This CDR3 has 14 amino acids. The CDR3 spells CASSPGTGVVQQYF. Written as DNA, the CDR3 is TGTGCCAGCAGCCCAGGGACAGGGGTCGTCCAGCAGTACTTC.

The CDR3 nucleotides are TGCGCCAGCAGCCAAGCGGACATTTTCGAGTTCGCTGAAGCTTTCTTT. Translation: CASSQADIFEFAEAFF. This chain uses TRBV5-1 with TRBJ1-1, with D maybe TRBD1 (5 bases). The germline gives CDR1 SGHRS, CDR2 YFSETQ. The CDR3 totals 16 residues. Trimming removed 4 bases at V and 6 bases at J, with 22 bases between.

The rearrangement links TRBV4-1 to TRBJ1-5; 10 bases align to TRBD1. Per germline, CDR1 MGHRA and CDR2 YSYEKL. This CDR3 is built from 17 residues. V gave up 4 bases and J gave up 0 bases; unmatched junction bases: 6. In nucleotides, the CDR3 is TGCGCCAGCAGCCTACGACAGGGGGCGTTTAGCAATCAGCCCCAGCATTTT. Translating it yields CASSLRQGAFSNQPQHF.

The chain is built from TRBV12-3 or TRBV12-4 and TRBJ2-3, with D tentatively TRBD2 (6 bases). Trimming took off 1 base at V and 4 bases at J, with 12 bases between the two ends. This CDR3 is 15 amino acids long. Here the CDR3 reads CASSLVSGDPDTQYF. The CDR3 DNA sequence: TGTGCCAGCAGTTTAGTATCGGGGGACCCAGATACGCAGTATTTT.

The chain uses TRBV27 and TRBJ1-5, with a weak D call TRBD1 (5 bases). The germline gives CDR1 MNHEY, CDR2 SMNVEV (reference sequence). With 3 bases removed from V and 7 bases from J, the gap between germline ends came to 13 bases. CDR3 length: 14 residues. The CDR3 coding sequence is TGTGCCAGCAGTTTGCAGGGATTGGGACAGCCCCAGCATTTT. Translated, it gives CASSLQGLGQPQHF.

The rearrangement uses TRBV18 and TRBJ2-1, with 9 bases lining up with TRBD2. In germline, CDR1 is KGHSH, CDR2 LQKENI. V gave up 2 bases and J gave up 2 bases; unmatched junction bases: 1. This CDR3 has 15 amino acids. CDR3 loop: CASSPGGGAYNEQFF. CDR3 DNA sequence: TGTGCCAGCTCACCAGGCGGGGGGGCCTACAATGAGCAGTTCTTC.

DNA of the CDR3: TGTGCCAGCAGTGAATATGGGGGCACAGATACGCAGTATTTT. Translating it yields CASSEYGGTDTQYF. This chain connects TRBV25-1 to TRBJ2-3, with D unresolved. This CDR3 is 14 amino acids long. Deletions cut 0 bases from V and 1 base from J, with 5 bases between. CDR1 is MGHDK, CDR2 SYGVNS, per germline.

This chain joins TRBV23-1 and TRBJ1-6; D not resolved. TRBV23-1 is recorded as an ORF, its role being uncertain. The CDR3 is made up of 16 amino acids. Trimming pared 3 bases from V and 7 bases from J, leaving 16 bases between. The CDR3 region is CASSQVILGQNSPLHF. CDR3 DNA: TGCGCCAGCAGTCAGGTGATCCTAGGGCAGAATTCACCCCTCCACTTT.

As DNA, the CDR3 is TGTGCCAGCAGTGAAGAAGGTATGGGTCACGAGCAGTACTTC. The encoded protein is CASSEEGMGHEQYF. The V call is TRBV2, the J call TRBJ2-7; D is unclear. The germline gives CDR1 SNHLY, CDR2 FYNNEI. The CDR3 spans 14 residues. V was trimmed by 1 base and J by 5 bases, leaving 12 bases between them.

V gene TRBV19 combines with J gene TRBJ2-7, with TRBD1 as a possible D gene (6 bases). Trimming pared 1 base from V and 1 base from J, leaving 11 bases between. Germline values: CDR1 LNHDA, CDR2 SQIVND (reference sequence). The CDR3 spans 15 residues. This CDR3 is CASSIVGQGSYEQYF. As DNA, the CDR3 is TGTGCCAGTAGTATAGTAGGCCAGGGGTCCTACGAGCAGTACTTC.